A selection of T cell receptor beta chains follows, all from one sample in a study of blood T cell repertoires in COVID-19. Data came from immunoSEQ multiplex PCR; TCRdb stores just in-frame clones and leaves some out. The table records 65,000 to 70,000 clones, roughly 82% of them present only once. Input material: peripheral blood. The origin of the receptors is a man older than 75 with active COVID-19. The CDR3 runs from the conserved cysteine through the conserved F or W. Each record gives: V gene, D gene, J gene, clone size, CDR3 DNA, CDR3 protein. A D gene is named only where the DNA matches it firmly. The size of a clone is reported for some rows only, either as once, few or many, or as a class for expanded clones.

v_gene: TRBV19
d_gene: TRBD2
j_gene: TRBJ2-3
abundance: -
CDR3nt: TGTGCCAGTAGCCTGGGGGGGACAGATACGCAGTATTTT
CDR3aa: CASSLGGTDTQYF

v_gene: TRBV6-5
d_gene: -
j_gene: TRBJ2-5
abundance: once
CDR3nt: TGTGCCAGCCAGTCGGGGCGGGGCGAAGAGACCCAGTACTTC
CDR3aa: CASQSGRGEETQYF

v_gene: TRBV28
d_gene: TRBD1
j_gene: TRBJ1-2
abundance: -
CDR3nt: TGTGCCAGCAGGCGAACAGGGGGCACCTATGGCTACACCTTC
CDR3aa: CASRRTGGTYGYTF

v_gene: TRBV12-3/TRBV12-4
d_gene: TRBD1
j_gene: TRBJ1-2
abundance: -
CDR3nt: TGTGCCACCCAGGGGGCTAACTATGGCTACACCTTC
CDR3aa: CATQGANYGYTF

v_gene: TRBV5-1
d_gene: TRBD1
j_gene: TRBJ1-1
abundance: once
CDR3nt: TGCGCCAGCAGCTCGGGACAGGGGGCTTCTGAAGCTTTCTTT
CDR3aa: CASSSGQGASEAFF

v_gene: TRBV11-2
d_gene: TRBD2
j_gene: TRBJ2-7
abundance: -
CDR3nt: TGTGCCAGCAGCCCGGGACTATCCTACGAGCAGTACTTC
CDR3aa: CASSPGLSYEQYF

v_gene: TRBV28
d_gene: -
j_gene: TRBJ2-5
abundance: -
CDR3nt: TGTGCCAGCAGTCTCTCGGTCCTACTAGGTAGCGTAGGTCAAGAGACCCAGTACTTC
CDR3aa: CASSLSVLLGSVGQETQYF

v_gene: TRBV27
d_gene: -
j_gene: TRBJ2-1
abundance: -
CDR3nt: TGTGCCAGCAGTTTACGTTCCGGGAGAGCGACCAATGAGCAGTTCTTC
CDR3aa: CASSLRSGRATNEQFF

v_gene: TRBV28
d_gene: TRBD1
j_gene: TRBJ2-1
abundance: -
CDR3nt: TGTGCCAGTAGACCGGGACAGGGGGCGAGGTCCGGCAATGAGCAGTTCTTC
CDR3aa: CASRPGQGARSGNEQFF

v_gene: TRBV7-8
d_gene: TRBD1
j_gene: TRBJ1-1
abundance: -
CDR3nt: TGTGCCAGCATGGACAGGGGGCACACTGAAGCTTTCTTT
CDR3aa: CASMDRGHTEAFF

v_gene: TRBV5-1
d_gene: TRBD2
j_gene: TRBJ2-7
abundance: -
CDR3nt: TGCGCCAGCAGCCCGACTAGCGGGAGTCTCTACGAGCAGTACTTC
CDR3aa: CASSPTSGSLYEQYF

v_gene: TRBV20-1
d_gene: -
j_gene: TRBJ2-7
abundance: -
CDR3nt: TGCAGTGCTAGTACAGGAGTCCTTTACGAGCAGTACTTC
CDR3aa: CSASTGVLYEQYF

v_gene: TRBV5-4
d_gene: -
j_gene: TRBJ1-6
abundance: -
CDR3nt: TGTGCCAGCAGCTTGGGCCAAGCTAATTCACCCCTCCACTTT
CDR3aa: CASSLGQANSPLHF

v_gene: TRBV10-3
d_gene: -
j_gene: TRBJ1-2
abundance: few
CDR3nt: TGTGCCTCAGGGCAGGGATTTAGCTATGGCTACACCTTC
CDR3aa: CASGQGFSYGYTF

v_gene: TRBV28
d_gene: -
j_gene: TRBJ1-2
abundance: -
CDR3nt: TGTGCCAGCAGCCAATTGAGGGGCTACACCTTC
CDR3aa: CASSQLRGYTF

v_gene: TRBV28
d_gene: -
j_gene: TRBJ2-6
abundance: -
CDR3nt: TGTGCCAGCAGAACACCTGGTGCTGGGGCCAACGTCCTGACTTTC
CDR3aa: CASRTPGAGANVLTF

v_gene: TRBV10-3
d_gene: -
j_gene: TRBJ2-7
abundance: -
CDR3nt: TGTGCCATCAGTAGCGGCGCCTACGAGCAGTACTTC
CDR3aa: CAISSGAYEQYF

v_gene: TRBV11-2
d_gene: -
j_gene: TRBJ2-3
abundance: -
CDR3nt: TGTGCCAGCAGCCCCGGGCCCGGGAGAGGAGATACGCAGTATTTT
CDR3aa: CASSPGPGRGDTQYF

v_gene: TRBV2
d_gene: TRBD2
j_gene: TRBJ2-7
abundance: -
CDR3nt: TGTGCCAGCAGTGAGACGGGAGGGCGGTACGAGCAGTACTTC
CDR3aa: CASSETGGRYEQYF

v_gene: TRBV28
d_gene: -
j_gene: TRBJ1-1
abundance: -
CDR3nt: TGTGCCAGCAGACAGGGCTCCACTGAAGCTTTCTTT
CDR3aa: CASRQGSTEAFF

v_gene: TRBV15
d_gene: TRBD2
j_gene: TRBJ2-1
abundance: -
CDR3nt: TGTGCCACCAGCCGTGGGGGGGGTTCCTACAATGAGCAGTTCTTC
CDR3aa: CATSRGGGSYNEQFF

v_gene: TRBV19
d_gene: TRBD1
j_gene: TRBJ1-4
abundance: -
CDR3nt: TGTGCCAGTACCGAGGGGGCTCTTGAAAAACTGTTTTTT
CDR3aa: CASTEGALEKLFF

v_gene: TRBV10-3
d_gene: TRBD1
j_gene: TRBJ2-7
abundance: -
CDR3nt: TGTGCCATCAGTGAGAACAGGGGTCGCCACGAGCAGTACTTC
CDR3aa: CAISENRGRHEQYF

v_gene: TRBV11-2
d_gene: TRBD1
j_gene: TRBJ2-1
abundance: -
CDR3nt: TGTGCCAGCACACCGGGACAGGGTGGTTTCAATGAGCAGTTCTTC
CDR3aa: CASTPGQGGFNEQFF

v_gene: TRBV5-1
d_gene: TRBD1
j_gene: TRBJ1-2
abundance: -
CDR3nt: TGCGCCAGCAGCACCAACACACCCGACAGGGGCGAGATCTATGGCTACACCTTC
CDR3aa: CASSTNTPDRGEIYGYTF

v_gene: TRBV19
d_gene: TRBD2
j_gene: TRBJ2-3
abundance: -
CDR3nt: TGTGCCAGTAAGGGGACTAGTGGATCGGATACGCAGTATTTT
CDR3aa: CASKGTSGSDTQYF

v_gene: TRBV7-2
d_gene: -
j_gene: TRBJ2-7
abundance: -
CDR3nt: TGTGCCAGCAGCTTACAATTACAGGTAGTCGAGCAGTACTTC
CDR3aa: CASSLQLQVVEQYF

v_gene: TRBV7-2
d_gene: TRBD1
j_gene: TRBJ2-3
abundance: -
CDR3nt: TGTGCCAGCAGCCGCGGACAGGCAAGCACAGATACGCAGTATTTT
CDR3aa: CASSRGQASTDTQYF

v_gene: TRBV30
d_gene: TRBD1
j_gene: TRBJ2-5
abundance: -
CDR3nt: TGTGCCTGGAGCAAGACAGGGTTAGAGACCCAGTACTTC
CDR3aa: CAWSKTGLETQYF

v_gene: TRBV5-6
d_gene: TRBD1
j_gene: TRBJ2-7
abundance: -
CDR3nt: TGTGCCAGCAGACCGGGACAGGGGGCTTACGAGCAGTACTTC
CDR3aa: CASRPGQGAYEQYF

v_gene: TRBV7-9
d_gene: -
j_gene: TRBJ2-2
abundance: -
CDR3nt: TGTGCCAGCAGCCCACGTACTGGTGTTGCGAACACCGGGGAGCTGTTTTTT
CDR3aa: CASSPRTGVANTGELFF

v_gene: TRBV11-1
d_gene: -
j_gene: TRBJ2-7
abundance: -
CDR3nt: TGTGCCAGCAGCCCATCACTAGCCCCCTACGAGCAGTACTTC
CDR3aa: CASSPSLAPYEQYF

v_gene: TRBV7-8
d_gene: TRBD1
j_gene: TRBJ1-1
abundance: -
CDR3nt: TGTGCCAGCAGCCCTGGACAGGTCTCCACTGAAGCTTTCTTT
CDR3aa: CASSPGQVSTEAFF

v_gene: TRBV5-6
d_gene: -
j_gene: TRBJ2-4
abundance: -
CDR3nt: TGTGCCAGCAGCTTGTCAGGTGCCAAAAACATTCAGTACTTC
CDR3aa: CASSLSGAKNIQYF

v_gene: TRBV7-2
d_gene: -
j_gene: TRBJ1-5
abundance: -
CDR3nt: TGTGCCAGCAGCTTTGGAGTGAACAATCAGCCCCAGCATTTT
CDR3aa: CASSFGVNNQPQHF

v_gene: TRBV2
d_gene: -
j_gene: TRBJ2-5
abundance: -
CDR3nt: TGTGCCAGCAGCTACAGACTAGTTGATGAGACCCAGTACTTC
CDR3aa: CASSYRLVDETQYF

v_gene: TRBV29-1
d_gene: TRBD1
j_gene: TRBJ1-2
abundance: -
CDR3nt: TGCAGCGTTGATCCAGGGGGCATGTATGGCTACACCTTC
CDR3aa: CSVDPGGMYGYTF

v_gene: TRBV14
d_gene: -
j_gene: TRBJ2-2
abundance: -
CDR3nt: TGTGCCAGCAGCCAAGAGCTAGGGAACACCGGGGAGCTGTTTTTT
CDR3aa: CASSQELGNTGELFF

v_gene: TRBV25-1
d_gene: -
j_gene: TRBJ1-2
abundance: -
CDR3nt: TGTGCCAGCAGTGAAGAAGGGAGGGGGAAGGTAGGGTATGGCTACACCTTC
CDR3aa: CASSEEGRGKVGYGYTF

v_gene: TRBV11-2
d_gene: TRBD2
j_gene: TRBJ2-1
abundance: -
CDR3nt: TGTGCCAGCAGCTTACAGAGCGGGGGGAGAAATGAGCAGTTCTTC
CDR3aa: CASSLQSGGRNEQFF

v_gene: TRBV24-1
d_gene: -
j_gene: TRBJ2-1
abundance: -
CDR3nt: TGTGCCACCAGTGACTATCGCAATGAGCAGTTCTTC
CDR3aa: CATSDYRNEQFF

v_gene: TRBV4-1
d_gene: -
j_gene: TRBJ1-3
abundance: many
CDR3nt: TGCGCCAGCAGCCAATATAGCGGCAAAGACTCTGGAAACACCATATATTTT
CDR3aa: CASSQYSGKDSGNTIYF

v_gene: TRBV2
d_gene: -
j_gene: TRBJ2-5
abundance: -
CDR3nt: TGTGCCAGCAGTGAATCGGTCCAAGAGACCCAGTACTTC
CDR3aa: CASSESVQETQYF

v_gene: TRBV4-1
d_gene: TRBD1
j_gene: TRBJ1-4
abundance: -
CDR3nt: TGCGCCAGCAGCCAAGTTAGGACAGGGATTTACGAAAAACTGTTTTTT
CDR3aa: CASSQVRTGIYEKLFF

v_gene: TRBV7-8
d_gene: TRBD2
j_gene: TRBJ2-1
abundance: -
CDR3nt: TGTGCCAGCAGCGAACTTAGCGGGAGGACCTACAATGAGCAGTTCTTC
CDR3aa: CASSELSGRTYNEQFF

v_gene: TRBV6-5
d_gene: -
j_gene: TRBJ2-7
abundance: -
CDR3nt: TGTGCCAGCAGTTTCCCCGGACAGAAAGAGCAGTACTTC
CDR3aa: CASSFPGQKEQYF

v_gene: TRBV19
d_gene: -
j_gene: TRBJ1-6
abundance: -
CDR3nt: TGTGCCAGTAGTTCCCACCGGGACACTTCTCGTAATTCACCCCTCCACTTT
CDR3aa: CASSSHRDTSRNSPLHF

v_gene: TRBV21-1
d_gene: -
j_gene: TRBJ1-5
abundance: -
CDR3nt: TGTGCCAGCAGGACAGCCTCGTATTGGCCCCAGCATTTT
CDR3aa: CASRTASYWPQHF

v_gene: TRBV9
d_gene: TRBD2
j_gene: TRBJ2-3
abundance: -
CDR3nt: TGTGCCAGCAGCGTAGGTTTTCTAGCGGACACAGATACGCAGTATTTT
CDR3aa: CASSVGFLADTDTQYF